Sequencing of this T cell receptor beta chain was carried out in a study of cytomegalovirus exposure and HLA in healthy donors. The study ran its PCR with 60 Vbeta and 13 Jbeta primers. Profiling relied on immunoSEQ multiplex PCR, and the TCRdb table lists in-frame clones only, not all of them. The sample has tens of thousands of clones. The trim removed 1 base at V and 8 bases at J, leaving 5 bases unmatched. This CDR3 comprises 15 residues. Germline V gene data show CDR1 as SGHRS and CDR2 as YFSETQ. This receptor was identified in a male donor in good health and CMV-seropositive. This sequence joins TRBV5-1 and TRBJ1-4, with 10 bases that match TRBD1. Specimen: PBMCs. CDR3 sequence: CASSLTRQGAEKLFF. In DNA, the CDR3 is TGCGCCAGCAGCTTGACCAGACAGGGGGCAGAAAAACTGTTTTTT.